The 14 T cell receptor beta chains reported below all come from one sample, sequenced in a study of cytomegalovirus exposure and HLA in healthy donors (dated by TCRdb to 2015 to 2018). The receptor library was made with the immunoSEQ multiplex PCR assay. The multiplex PCR relied on a mix of 60 forward primers for TCR Vbeta segments and 13 reverse primers for TCR Jbeta segments. This is the immuneACCESS table as TCRdb keeps it, with only in-frame sequences that have V and J called. A part of the clones is gone; compared with another copy, unresolved V genes explain less than half, and the rest is unexplained. This sample is represented by 85,000 to 110,000 clones; around 80% of them were singletons. Clones ranked in the top ten supply about 9.3% of the sample. Material for sequencing was PBMCs. The receptor source for this set is a young woman in good health and CMV-seropositive.

CDR3 sequence reads: CASSVDGTSRDEQFF. CDR3 DNA: TGTGCCAGCAGCGTAGACGGGACTAGCCGCGATGAGCAGTTCTTC. The J gene is TRBJ2-1, the V gene TRBV9; TRBD2 matches 9 bases. Trimming at V came to 0 bases and at J to 8 bases, leaving 6 bases not matched to a gene. CDR3 length: 15 residues. Germline V CDR1 and CDR2: SGDLS, YYNGEE.

V is TRBV28 and J is TRBJ1-5; D not resolved. Per germline, CDR1 MDHEN and CDR2 SYDVKM. The CDR3 has 16 amino acids. V lost 5 bases and J lost 1, with 15 bases in between. CDR3 region: CASSIQYRGSNQPQHF. The DNA for the CDR3 is TGTGCCAGCAGTATCCAATATCGCGGGAGCAATCAGCCCCAGCATTTT.

CDR3: CASSQAPTGSGSSTDTQYF. The DNA for the CDR3 is TGTGCCAGCAGCCAAGCCCCCACGGGTAGCGGGAGTAGTACAGATACGCAGTATTTT. The chain couples TRBV4-2 to TRBJ2-3; 9 nucleotides match TRBD2. The CDR3 sequence is 19 residues long. The V segment lost 1 base and the J segment 3 bases; nucleotides outside the gene matches: 14. Germline assignment: CDR1 LGHNA and CDR2 YNFKEQ.

This clone was recorded only once. The chain is built from TRBV19 and TRBJ2-7; 9 bases are a match to TRBD1. The germline V gene encodes CDR1 LNHDA and CDR2 SQIVND (reference sequence). The CDR3 is made up of 15 amino acids. The V and J ends lost 5 bases and 3 bases, in that order; junction bases with no gene match: 8. The DNA of the CDR3 is TGTGCCAGTAGTTCCCTCGGGACAGGGTACTACGAGCAGTACTTC. It is translated as CASSSLGTGYYEQYF.

The chain is built from TRBV6-1 and TRBJ2-1, with TRBD2 matching over 11 bases. This CDR3 is built from 14 residues. Germline CDR1 and CDR2: MNHNS and SASEGT. J gave up 8 bases and V 8 bases, and 8 bases lay outside the gene matches. The CDR3 coding sequence is TGTGCCAGCGGGTCCGGGACTAGCGGAGATGAGCAGTTCTTC. Residues: CASGSGTSGDEQFF.

The chain couples TRBV7-2 to TRBJ1-2; D possibly corresponds to TRBD1 (6 bases). The CDR3 extends over 15 amino acids. Trimming stripped 1 base from V and 3 bases from J, with 12 bases between. The germline gives CDR1 SGHTA, CDR2 FQGNSA. CDR3 region: CASSLGAGADYGYTF. CDR3 nucleotide sequence: TGTGCCAGCAGCTTAGGAGCGGGGGCGGACTATGGCTACACCTTC.

J is TRBJ1-6 and V is TRBV7-3; TRBD1 aligns across 7 bases. The germline V gene encodes CDR1 SGHTA and CDR2 FQGTGA. V dropped 0 bases and J dropped 13; count of bases not matched to a gene: 9. The CDR3 is 15 residues long. DNA of the CDR3: TGTGCCAGCAGCTTAACCGGGACAGAACGGTCGCCCCTCCACTTT. Translation gives CASSLTGTERSPLHF. The variable domain in full, with the rest retrieved from reference TRBV7-3 and TRBJ1-6, is GAGVSQTPSNKVTEKGKYVELRCDPISGHTALYWYRQSLGQGPEFLIYFQGTGAADDSGLPNDRFFAVRPEGSVSTLKIQRTERGDSAVYLCASSLTGTERSPLHFGNGTRLTVT.

The V gene is TRBV28, the J gene TRBJ2-3, with D uncertain. Germline V gene sequence: CDR1 MDHEN, CDR2 SYDVKM. CDR3 length: 12 amino acids. The ends were cut back, 4 bases at V and 6 bases at J, with 8 bases in the middle. The CDR3 DNA is TGTGCCAGCAGTTCCCCTCGGGATACGCAGTATTTT. Protein sequence: CASSSPRDTQYF.

The genes are TRBV9 and TRBJ2-1, with a possible D match to TRBD1 (6 bases). The CDR3 extends over 14 amino acids. Germline CDR1 SGDLS, CDR2 YYNGEE. V was trimmed by 2 bases and J by 5 bases, leaving 11 bases between them. DNA of the CDR3: TGTGCCAGCAGCGTCTTTTACAGGGACAATGAGCAGTTCTTC. It translates to CASSVFYRDNEQFF.

J is TRBJ2-1 and V is TRBV18; perhaps TRBD2 as D (5 bases). Trimming left V 5 bases short and J 13 bases short, with 15 bases between. Germline V gene lookup returns CDR1 KGHSH and CDR2 LQKENI. The CDR3 spans 12 residues. In DNA, the CDR3 is TGTGCCAGCTCATCTGAGAGGGCGGGTCAGTTCTTC. This translates into CASSSERAGQFF.

This chain links TRBV11-2 with TRBJ2-3, with no clear D. The CDR3 is made up of 14 amino acids. Germline CDR1 SGHAT, CDR2 FQNNGV. V was clipped by 0 bases and J by 1 base, with 5 bases between them. The CDR3 is CASSLDLRTDTQYF. CDR3 coding DNA: TGTGCCAGCAGCTTAGACCTACGCACAGATACGCAGTATTTT. The full variable domain, rest sourced from reference TRBV11-2 and TRBJ2-3, is EAGVAQSPRYKIIEKRQSVAFWCNPISGHATLYWYQQILGQGPKLLIQFQNNGVVDDSQLPKDRFSAERLKGVDSTLKIQPAKLEDSAVYLCASSLDLRTDTQYFGPGTRLTVL.

Only one count was recorded for this clone. V gene TRBV5-1 combines with J gene TRBJ1-1; a weak D match, TRBD1 (5 bases). V shed 1 base and J shed 3 bases, with 19 bases lying between them. Germline values: CDR1 SGHRS, CDR2 YFSETQ. The CDR3 contains 17 residues. CDR3 sequence (DNA): TGCGCCAGCAGCTTGTCCGGGTGGGGCGTTAAGGACACTGAAGCTTTCTTT. Amino acids: CASSLSGWGVKDTEAFF.

The V and J genes are TRBV5-1 and TRBJ2-1; D remains ambiguous. The CDR3 consists of 12 residues. Germline values: CDR1 SGHRS, CDR2 YFSETQ. Trimming stripped 0 bases from V and 10 bases from J, with 8 bases between. CDR3 nucleotides: TGCGCCAGCAGCTTGGACCTAGTCGAGCAGTTCTTC. Translation gives CASSLDLVEQFF.

This chain connects TRBV7-3 to TRBJ2-1; 9 bases are shared with TRBD2. Germline lookup yields CDR1 SGHTA and CDR2 FQGTGA. The CDR3 has 17 residues. The V gene end was trimmed by 2 bases and the J gene end by 4 bases; junction bases not matched to a gene: 9. The DNA of the CDR3 is TGTGCCAGCAGCTTAGCCACCCTAGCGGGGACTTACAATGAGCAGTTCTTC. Translation gives CASSLATLAGTYNEQFF.